This TCR beta chain was identified in a study of shared clonotypes between healthy human individuals. Study conclusions and caveats: Sequencing depth was a factor that was expected to affect clonotype sharing among donors. Clonotypes not shared had lower generation probabilities than those common to all four donors.

For this clone: The antigen remains unidentified.

The repertoire was sequenced with immunoSEQ multiplex PCR; TCRdb's copy has only in-frame clones and lacks some. Among 1.5 million to 2.5 million clones listed, about 95% were seen once. Cells designated naive CD8 were CD45RO-negative and were positively selected for CCR7, with terminally differentiated effector memory CD45RA+ cells excluded. The sequencing input was naive CD8+ T cells sorted from blood. The receptor comes from a man aged 18-30 years in good health.

CDR3 nucleotides: TGCGCCAGCAGCTTGGCAGGCCAGGTCAATGAGCAGTTCTTC. Its protein product is CASSLAGQVNEQFF. The genes are TRBV5-1 and TRBJ2-1; D not resolved. The V end lost 0 bases, the J end lost 6 bases, and 10 bases lay between the germline ends. CDR1 and CDR2 from the germline V gene are SGHRS and YFSETQ. The CDR3 is made up of 14 amino acids.